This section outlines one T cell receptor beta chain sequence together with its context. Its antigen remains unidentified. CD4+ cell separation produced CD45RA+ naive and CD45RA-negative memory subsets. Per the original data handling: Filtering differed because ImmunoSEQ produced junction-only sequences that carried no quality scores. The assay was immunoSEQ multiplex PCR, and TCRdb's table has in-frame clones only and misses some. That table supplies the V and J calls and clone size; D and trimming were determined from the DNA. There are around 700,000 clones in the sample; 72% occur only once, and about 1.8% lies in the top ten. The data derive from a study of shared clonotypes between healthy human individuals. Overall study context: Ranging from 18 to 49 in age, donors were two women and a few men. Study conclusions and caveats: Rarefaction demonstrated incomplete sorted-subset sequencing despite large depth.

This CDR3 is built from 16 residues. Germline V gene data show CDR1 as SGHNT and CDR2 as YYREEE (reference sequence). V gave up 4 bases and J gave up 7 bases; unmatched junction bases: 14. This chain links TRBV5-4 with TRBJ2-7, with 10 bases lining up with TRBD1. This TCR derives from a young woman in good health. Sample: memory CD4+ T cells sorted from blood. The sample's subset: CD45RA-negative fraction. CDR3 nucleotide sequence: TGTGCCAGCAGCCCCCGGGACAGGGGCCTCCGGGTAGAGCAGTACTTC. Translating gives CASSPRDRGLRVEQYF.